This T cell receptor beta chain stems from a study of cytomegalovirus exposure and HLA in healthy donors. Primers for the PCR totalled 60 Vbeta and 13 Jbeta. The table came from immunoSEQ multiplex PCR; TCRdb's copy has only in-frame clones and leaves some out. Of around 150,000 clones in the sample, around 76% were seen once. In nominal health when sampled, donors likely had unrecorded immune exposures nonetheless. Study findings and constraints: Per published reports, the classifier diagnosed cytomegalovirus status with high specificity and sensitivity.

A remark on this clone: Its antigen is currently unknown.

The sequenced material came from PBMCs. The origin of this receptor is a man in his 60s in good health and CMV-seronegative.

The CDR3 loop reads CASSPPFERAGLDNEQFF. DNA for the CDR3: TGTGCCAGCAGCCCACCTTTCGAGAGAGCGGGCCTCGACAATGAGCAGTTCTTC. The J gene is TRBJ2-1, the V gene TRBV9, with a tentative D call TRBD2 (6 bases). Deletions cut 4 bases from V and 5 bases from J, with 25 bases between. CDR1 is SGDLS, CDR2 YYNGEE, per germline. The CDR3 extends over 18 amino acids.